Listed here are 18 T cell receptor beta chains from one sample, sequenced in a study of blood T cell repertoires in COVID-19. The table came from immunoSEQ multiplex PCR; TCRdb's copy has only in-frame clones and leaves some out. The profile shows about 250,000 clones, over 70% of them singletons. The specimen sequenced was peripheral blood. Receptors originate from a woman older than 75 with acute or convalescent COVID-19.

The J gene is TRBJ1-2, the V gene TRBV29-1; TRBD1 agrees at 7 bases. V shed 6 bases and J 2 bases; nucleotides not matched to a gene: 12. The CDR3 has 15 amino acids. Per germline, CDR1 SQVTM and CDR2 ANQGSEA. Here the CDR3 DNA reads TGCAGCGTCACGAGGACAGGACTGATGAACTATGGCTACACCTTC. As protein: CSVTRTGLMNYGYTF.

This chain connects TRBV9 to TRBJ1-2, with 8 nucleotides matching TRBD1. Germline assignment: CDR1 SGDLS and CDR2 YYNGEE. The CDR3 covers 15 residues. Losses at the gene ends were 4 bases for V and 8 bases for J; bases not matched to a gene: 13. The CDR3 sequence: CASSQLRTGGRGYTF. The CDR3 DNA follows: TGTGCCAGCAGCCAGCTACGAACAGGGGGAAGAGGCTACACCTTC.

This chain links TRBV3-1 (or the pseudogene TRBV3-2) with TRBJ2-1; 9 bases line up with TRBD2. V dropped 0 bases and J dropped 1; count of bases not matched to a gene: 7. This CDR3 has 18 residues. Germline V gene lookup returns CDR1 LGHDT and CDR2 YNNKEL (reference sequence). CDR3 protein: CASSQDRLAAGSYNEQFF. In nucleotides, the CDR3 is TGTGCCAGCAGCCAAGATCGACTAGCGGCCGGGTCCTACAATGAGCAGTTCTTC.

The chain links TRBV2 to TRBJ2-5; D not certain. Germline V lookup: CDR1 SNHLY, CDR2 FYNNEI. With 8 bases removed from V and 1 base from J, the gap between germline ends came to 8 bases. This CDR3 comprises 12 residues. In nucleotides, the CDR3 is TGTGCCAGCCTGAGGTTCCAAGAGACCCAGTACTTC. This sequence encodes CASLRFQETQYF. The full variable domain, with the rest looked up from reference TRBV2 and TRBJ2-5, is EPEVTQTPSHQVTQMGQEVILRCVPISNHLYFYWYRQILGQKVEFLVSFYNNEISEKSEIFDDQFSVERPDGSNFTLKIRSTKLEDSAMYFCASLRFQETQYFGPGTRLLVL.

The chain couples TRBV28 to TRBJ2-4; D is perhaps TRBD2 (5 bases). Germline CDR1 MDHEN, CDR2 SYDVKM. The length of the CDR3 is 15 residues. V lost 3 bases to trimming and J lost 3 bases, with 12 bases between them. CDR3 coding DNA: TGTGCCAGCAGTTTCCCGGGGTTGGGCAAAAACATTCAGTACTTC. Residues: CASSFPGLGKNIQYF.

The V and J genes are TRBV10-2 and TRBJ1-5, with D hard to call. CDR1 and CDR2 (germline): WSHSY, SAAADI. The CDR3 runs to 13 residues. The V and J ends lost 0 bases and 5 bases respectively, with 5 bases between them. This chain's CDR3 is CASSESTYQPQHF. In nucleotides, the CDR3 is TGCGCCAGCAGTGAGTCCACTTATCAGCCCCAGCATTTT.

The chain is built from TRBV6-5 and TRBJ1-5, with a tentative D call TRBD1 (5 bases). The germline CDR1 and CDR2 sequences are MNHEY and SVGAGI. Deletions cut 6 bases from V and 0 bases from J, with 12 bases between. The CDR3 runs 15 residues. This CDR3 reads CASRPSGDSNQPQHF. The CDR3 DNA reads as TGTGCCAGCAGACCCTCGGGGGATAGCAATCAGCCCCAGCATTTT.

The V and J genes are TRBV12-3 or TRBV12-4 and TRBJ2-6; unclear D gene. V lost 11 bases and J 0 bases, leaving 5 bases between the germline ends. The CDR3 loop spans 12 amino acids. The CDR3 bases are TGTGCCTCCAACTCTGGGGCCAACGTCCTGACTTTC. This translates into CASNSGANVLTF.

This chain connects TRBV10-3 to TRBJ1-6, with 7 bases aligning to TRBD1. The CDR3 contains 14 residues. The germline CDR1 and CDR2 sequences are ENHRY and SYGVKD. With V trimmed by 0 bases and J by 7 bases, 0 bases remained unmatched. CDR3 bases: TGTGCCATCAGTGAGTCGGGACAGAATTCACCCCTCCACTTT. It is translated as CAISESGQNSPLHF.

This rearrangement joins TRBV6-2 or TRBV6-3 to TRBJ2-2; 9 bases fit TRBD1. Germline V gene lookup returns CDR1 MNHEY and CDR2 SVGEGT. After removal of 6 bases from V and 8 bases from J, the junction contained 13 bases not matched to a gene. The CDR3 has 16 residues. CDR3 in amino acids: CASSPRGQGGTGELFF. The CDR3 DNA sequence: TGTGCCAGCAGCCCTCGGGGACAGGGTGGCACGGGGGAGCTGTTTTTT.

J is TRBJ2-3 and V is TRBV27, with D perhaps matching TRBD2 (6 bases). The CDR3 is 15 residues long. Germline V gene data show CDR1 as MNHEY and CDR2 as SMNVEV (reference sequence). Trimming took off 1 base at V and 2 bases at J, with 10 bases between the two ends. The CDR3 sequence: CASSLFRGITDTQYF. In DNA, the CDR3 is TGTGCCAGCAGTTTATTTCGGGGGATCACAGATACGCAGTATTTT.

This chain uses TRBV29-1 with TRBJ1-1; D might be TRBD1 (5 bases). Germline V lookup: CDR1 SQVTM, CDR2 ANQGSEA. V lost 0 bases to trimming and J lost 3 bases, with 14 bases between them. CDR3 length: 15 amino acids. Here the CDR3 reads CSVEDPEGADTEAFF. The CDR3 bases are TGCAGCGTTGAAGATCCAGAAGGGGCGGACACTGAAGCTTTCTTT. Combining the CDR3 with reference TRBV29-1 and TRBJ1-1 gives the whole variable domain SAVISQKPSRDICQRGTSLTIQCQVDSQVTMMFWYRQQPGQSLTLIATANQGSEATYESGFVIDKFPISRPNLTFSTLTVSNMSPEDSSIYLCSVEDPEGADTEAFFGQGTRLTVV.

This rearrangement joins TRBV27 to TRBJ2-1, with TRBD2 identical over 12 bases. Trimming took 1 base from V and 7 from J; bases not matched to a gene: 2. Germline V gene data show CDR1 as MNHEY and CDR2 as SMNVEV (reference sequence). The CDR3 is made up of 15 amino acids. The CDR3 bases are TGTGCCAGCAGTTTATTAACTAGCGGGAGGAATGAGCAGTTCTTC. Its protein product is CASSLLTSGRNEQFF.

This clone was counted between two and nine times. The rearrangement links TRBV28 to TRBJ1-1, with TRBD1 matching 7 bases. Germline V gives CDR1 MDHEN, CDR2 SYDVKM. The CDR3 sequence is 15 residues long. V shed 0 bases and J 1 base; nucleotides not matched to a gene: 2. The CDR3 coding sequence is TGTGCCAGCAGTTTATGGACAGGGACGAACACTGAAGCTTTCTTT. Protein: CASSLWTGTNTEAFF.

The J gene is TRBJ2-7, the V gene TRBV30; D is unresolved. The CDR3 sequence is 13 residues long. Per germline, CDR1 GTSNPN and CDR2 SVGIG (reference sequence). Trimming left V 2 bases short and J 1 base short, with 9 bases between. The CDR3 nucleotides read TGTGCCTGGAGTCCCTGGAGATCCTACGAGCAGTACTTC. Translated, it gives CAWSPWRSYEQYF.

The rearrangement uses TRBV28 and TRBJ2-7, with TRBD1 matching over 10 bases. Germline V gene sequence: CDR1 MDHEN, CDR2 SYDVKM. The CDR3 runs 16 residues. The J segment lost 4 bases and the V segment lost 0 bases, leaving 6 bases of the junction unmatched. DNA of the CDR3: TGTGCCAGCAGTTTATGGGTCGGACAGGGGGAATACGAGCAGTACTTC. Amino acids: CASSLWVGQGEYEQYF.

The rearrangement joins TRBV10-1 to TRBJ2-6; 12 bases map to TRBD1. With 5 bases clipped from V and 1 base from J, the junction kept 3 bases outside the gene matches. The length of the CDR3 is 17 residues. Per the germline V gene, CDR1 is WNHNN and CDR2 is SYGVQD (reference sequence). CDR3: CASSPGQGASGANVLTF. In nucleotides, the CDR3 is TGCGCCAGCAGTCCGGGACAGGGGGCTTCTGGGGCCAACGTCCTGACTTTC.

This clone was recorded a few times. The chain employs TRBV6-4 and TRBJ1-1; perhaps TRBD1 as D (5 bases). Germline V gene sequence: CDR1 MRHNA, CDR2 SNTAGT. The CDR3 sequence is 13 residues long. Trimming removed 4 bases from V and 3 bases from J, with 9 bases in between. The CDR3 spells CASSASGYTEAFF. The CDR3 DNA is TGTGCCAGCAGTGCGTCAGGGTACACTGAAGCTTTCTTT.